This T cell receptor (beta chain) stems from a study of PD-1 blockade in mismatch repair-deficient tumors. At the level of the study: Patients had about 13 mismatch repair-deficient cancer types and were previously treated and progressing.

Some clones are missing from TCRdb's copy, which holds only in-frame ones; the method was immunoSEQ multiplex PCR. The table has 100,000 or so clones, 70% to 85% seen once; the top ten hold approximately 6.5%. The CDR3 is 14 residues long. Germline V gene lookup returns CDR1 SEHNR and CDR2 FQNEAQ (reference sequence). V lost 4 bases and J lost 7, with 14 bases in between. The rearrangement links TRBV7-9 to TRBJ2-1; D remains ambiguous. The TCR sequence derives from an adult with mismatch repair-deficient cancer. The specimen was peripheral blood, collected roughly 36 weeks after starting pembrolizumab. CDR3 region: CASSYLTPLNEQFF. CDR3 sequence (DNA): TGTGCCAGCAGCTATTTGACCCCCTTAAATGAGCAGTTCTTC. Using reference TRBV7-9 and TRBJ2-1 for the parts outside the CDR3, the full variable domain is DTGVSQNPRHKITKRGQNVTFRCDPISEHNRLYWYRQTLGQGPEFLTYFQNEAQLEKSRLLSDRFSAERPKGSFSTLEIQRTEQGDSAMYLCASSYLTPLNEQFFGPGTRLTVL.